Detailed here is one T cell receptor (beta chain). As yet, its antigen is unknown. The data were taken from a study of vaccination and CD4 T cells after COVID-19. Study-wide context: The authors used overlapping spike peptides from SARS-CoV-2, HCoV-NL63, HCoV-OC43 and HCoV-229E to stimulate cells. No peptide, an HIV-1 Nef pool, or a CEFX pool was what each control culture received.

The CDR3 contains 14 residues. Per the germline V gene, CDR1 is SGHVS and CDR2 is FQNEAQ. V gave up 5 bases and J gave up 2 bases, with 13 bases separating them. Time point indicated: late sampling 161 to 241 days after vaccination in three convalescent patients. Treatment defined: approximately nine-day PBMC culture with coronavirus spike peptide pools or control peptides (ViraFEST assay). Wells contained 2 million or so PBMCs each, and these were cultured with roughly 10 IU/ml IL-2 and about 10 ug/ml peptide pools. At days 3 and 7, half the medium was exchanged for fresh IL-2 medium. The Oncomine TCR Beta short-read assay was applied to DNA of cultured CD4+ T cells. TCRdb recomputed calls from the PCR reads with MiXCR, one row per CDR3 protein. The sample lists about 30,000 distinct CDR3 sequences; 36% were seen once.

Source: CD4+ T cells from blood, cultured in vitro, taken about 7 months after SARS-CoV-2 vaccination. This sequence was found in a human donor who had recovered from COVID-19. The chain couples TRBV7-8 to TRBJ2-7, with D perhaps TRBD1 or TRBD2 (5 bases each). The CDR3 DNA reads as TGTGCCAGCAGCGTCAGTGGGGACGCCTACGAGCAGTACTTC. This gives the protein CASSVSGDAYEQYF. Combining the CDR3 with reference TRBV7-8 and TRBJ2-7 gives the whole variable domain GAGVSQSPRYKVAKRGQDVALRCDPISGHVSLFWYQQALGQGPEFLTYFQNEAQLDKSGLPSDRFFAERPEGSVSTLKIQRTQQEDSAVYLCASSVSGDAYEQYFGPGTRLTVT.